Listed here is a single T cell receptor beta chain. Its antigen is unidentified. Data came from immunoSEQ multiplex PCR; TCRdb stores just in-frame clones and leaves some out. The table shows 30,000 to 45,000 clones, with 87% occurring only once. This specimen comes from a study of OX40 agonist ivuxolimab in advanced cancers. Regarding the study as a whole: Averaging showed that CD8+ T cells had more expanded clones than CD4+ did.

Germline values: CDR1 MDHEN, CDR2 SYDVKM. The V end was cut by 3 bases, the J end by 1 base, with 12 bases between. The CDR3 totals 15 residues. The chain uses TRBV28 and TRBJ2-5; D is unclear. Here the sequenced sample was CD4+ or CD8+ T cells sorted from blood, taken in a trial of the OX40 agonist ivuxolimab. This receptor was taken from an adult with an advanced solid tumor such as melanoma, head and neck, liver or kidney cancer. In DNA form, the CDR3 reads TGTGCCAGCAGTTTTTTGCGGAAACTCCAAGAGACCCAGTACTTC. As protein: CASSFLRKLQETQYF. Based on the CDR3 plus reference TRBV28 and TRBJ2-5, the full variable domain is DVKVTQSSRYLVKRTGEKVFLECVQDMDHENMFWYRQDPGLGLRLIYFSYDVKMKEKGDIPEGYSVSREKKERFSLILESASTNQTSMYLCASSFLRKLQETQYFGPGTRLLVL.